One T cell receptor (beta chain) is described in this entry. What it binds is not known. Germline values: CDR1 SGHDT, CDR2 YYEEEE. Deletions cut 0 bases from V and 2 bases from J, with 8 bases between. This CDR3 is 14 amino acids long. This record comes from a study of T cell responses to AZD1222 COVID-19 vaccine. Study-wide results and limits: Close to half of all spike-specific TCRs reportedly target regions of the variants that are unmutated. Most donors were white British, females outnumbered males, and clonal diversity was possibly underestimated.

Only in-frame clones appear in the TCRdb table, and some are missing; sequencing was by immunoSEQ multiplex PCR. The sample lists 100,000 to 150,000 clones, around 94% seen once, with roughly 7% in the top ten. The sample consisted of peripheral blood, taken on day 0 of AZD1222 vaccination. This chain links TRBV5-6 with TRBJ1-1; D gene unclear. This TCR was sampled from an adult in good health. The CDR3 loop reads CASSLELGNTEAFF. CDR3 nucleotide sequence: TGTGCCAGCAGCTTGGAACTGGGAAACACTGAAGCTTTCTTT.